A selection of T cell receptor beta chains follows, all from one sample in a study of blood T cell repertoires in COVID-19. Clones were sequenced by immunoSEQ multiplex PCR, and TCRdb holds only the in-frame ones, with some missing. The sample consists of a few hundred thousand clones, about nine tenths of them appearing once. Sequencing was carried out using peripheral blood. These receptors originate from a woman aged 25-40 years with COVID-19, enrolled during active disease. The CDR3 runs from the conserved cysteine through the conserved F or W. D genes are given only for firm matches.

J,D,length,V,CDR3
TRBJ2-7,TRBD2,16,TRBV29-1,CSVEPLAGRESYEQYF
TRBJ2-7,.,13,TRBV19,CASSANRDREQYF
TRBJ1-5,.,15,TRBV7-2,CASSSGTYNNQPQHF
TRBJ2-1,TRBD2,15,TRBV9,CASSGISGNANEQFF
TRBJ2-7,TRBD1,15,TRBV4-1,CASSQPGQGIYEQYF
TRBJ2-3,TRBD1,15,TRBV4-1,CASSQERGRSDTQYF
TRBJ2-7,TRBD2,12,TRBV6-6,CASGRGPYEQYF
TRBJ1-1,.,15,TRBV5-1,CASSLGGGSYTEAFF
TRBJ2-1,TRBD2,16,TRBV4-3,CASSQDLLAGANEQFF
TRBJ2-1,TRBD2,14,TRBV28,CASSYSGRANEQFF
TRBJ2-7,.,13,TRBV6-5,CASMRQVNYEQYF
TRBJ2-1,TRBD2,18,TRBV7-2,CASSHDRGTSGGYNEQFF
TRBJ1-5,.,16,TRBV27,CASSSVSGRRLWPQHF
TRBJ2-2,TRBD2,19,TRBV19,CASSIVRSGRWGYTGELFF
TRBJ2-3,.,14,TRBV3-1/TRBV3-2,CASSPGGPSDTQYF
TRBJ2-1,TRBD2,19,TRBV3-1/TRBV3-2,CASSQDGLAGGTSYNEQFF